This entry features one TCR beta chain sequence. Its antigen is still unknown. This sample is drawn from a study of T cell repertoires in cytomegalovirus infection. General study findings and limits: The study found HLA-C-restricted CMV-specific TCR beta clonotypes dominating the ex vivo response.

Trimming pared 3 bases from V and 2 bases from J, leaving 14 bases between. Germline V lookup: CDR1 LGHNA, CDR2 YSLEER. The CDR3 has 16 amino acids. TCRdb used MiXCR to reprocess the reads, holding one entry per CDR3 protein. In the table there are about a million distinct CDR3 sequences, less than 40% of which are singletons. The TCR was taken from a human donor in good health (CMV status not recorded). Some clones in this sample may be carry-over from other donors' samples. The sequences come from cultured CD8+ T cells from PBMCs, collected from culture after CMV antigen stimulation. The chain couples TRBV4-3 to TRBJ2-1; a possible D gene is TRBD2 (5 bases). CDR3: CASSQEVDSPYNEQFF. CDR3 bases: TGCGCCAGCAGCCAGGAGGTAGACTCTCCCTACAATGAGCAGTTCTTC.